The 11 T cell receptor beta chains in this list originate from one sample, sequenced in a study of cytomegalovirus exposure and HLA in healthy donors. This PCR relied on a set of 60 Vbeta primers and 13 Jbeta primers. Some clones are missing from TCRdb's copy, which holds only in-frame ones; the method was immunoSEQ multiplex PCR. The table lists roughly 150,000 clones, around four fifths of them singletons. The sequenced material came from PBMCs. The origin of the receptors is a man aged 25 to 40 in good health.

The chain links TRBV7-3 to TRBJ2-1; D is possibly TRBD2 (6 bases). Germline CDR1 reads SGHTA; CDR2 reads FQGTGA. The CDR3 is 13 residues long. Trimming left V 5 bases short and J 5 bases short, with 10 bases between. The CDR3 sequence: CASSAGPDNEQFF. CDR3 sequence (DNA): TGTGCCAGCAGCGCGGGGCCTGACAATGAGCAGTTCTTC.

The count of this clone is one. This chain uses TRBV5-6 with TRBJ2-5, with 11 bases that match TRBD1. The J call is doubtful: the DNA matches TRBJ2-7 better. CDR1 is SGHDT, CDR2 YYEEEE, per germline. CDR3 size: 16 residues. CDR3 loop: CASSLARGQGVYEQYF. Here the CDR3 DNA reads TGTGCCAGCAGCTTGGCCCGGGGACAGGGGGTCTACGAGCAGTACTTC.

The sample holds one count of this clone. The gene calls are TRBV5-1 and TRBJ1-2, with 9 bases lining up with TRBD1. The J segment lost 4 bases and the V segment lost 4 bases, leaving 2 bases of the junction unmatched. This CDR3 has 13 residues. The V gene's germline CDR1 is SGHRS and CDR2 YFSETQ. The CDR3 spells CASSGTGSYGYTF. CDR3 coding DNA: TGCGCCAGCAGCGGGACAGGGAGCTATGGCTACACCTTC.

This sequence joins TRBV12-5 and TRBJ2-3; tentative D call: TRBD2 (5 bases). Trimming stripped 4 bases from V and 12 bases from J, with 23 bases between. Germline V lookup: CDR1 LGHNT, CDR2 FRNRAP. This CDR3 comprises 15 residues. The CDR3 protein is CASGSYAPGIPTQYF. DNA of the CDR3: TGTGCTAGTGGTTCATACGCCCCCGGGATCCCAACACAGTATTTT.

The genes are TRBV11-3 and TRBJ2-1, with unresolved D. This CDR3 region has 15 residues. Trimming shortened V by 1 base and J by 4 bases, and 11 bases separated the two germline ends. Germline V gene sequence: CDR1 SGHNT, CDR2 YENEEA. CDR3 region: CASSLGRSTYNEQFF. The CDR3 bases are TGTGCCAGCAGCTTAGGGCGGAGTACTTACAATGAGCAGTTCTTC. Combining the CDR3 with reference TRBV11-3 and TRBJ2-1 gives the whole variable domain EAGVVQSPRYKIIEKKQPVAFWCNPISGHNTLYWYLQNLGQGPELLIRYENEEAVDDSQLPKDRFSAERLKGVDSTLKIQPAELGDSAVYLCASSLGRSTYNEQFFGPGTRLTVL.

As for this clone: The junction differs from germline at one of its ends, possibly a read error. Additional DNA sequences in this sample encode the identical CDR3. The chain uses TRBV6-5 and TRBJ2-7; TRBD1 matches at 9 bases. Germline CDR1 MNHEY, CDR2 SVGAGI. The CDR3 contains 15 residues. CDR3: CASSSRDRVSYEQYF. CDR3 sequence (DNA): TGTGCCAGCAGTAGCCGGGACAGGGTAAGCTACGAGCAATACTTC.

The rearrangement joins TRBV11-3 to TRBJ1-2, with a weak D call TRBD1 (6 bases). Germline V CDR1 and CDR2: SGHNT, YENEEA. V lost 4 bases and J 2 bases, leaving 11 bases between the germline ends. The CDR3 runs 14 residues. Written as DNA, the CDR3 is TGTGCCAGCAGCTCCCCAGGGGCGAACTATGGCTACACCTTC. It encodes CASSSPGANYGYTF.

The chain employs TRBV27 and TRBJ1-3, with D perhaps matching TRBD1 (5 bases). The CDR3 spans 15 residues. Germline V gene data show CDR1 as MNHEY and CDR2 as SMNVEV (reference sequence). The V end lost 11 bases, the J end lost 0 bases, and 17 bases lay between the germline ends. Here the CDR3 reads CALNGGHLSGNTIYF. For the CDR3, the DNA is TGTGCCCTCAACGGGGGTCACCTCTCTGGAAACACCATATATTTT.

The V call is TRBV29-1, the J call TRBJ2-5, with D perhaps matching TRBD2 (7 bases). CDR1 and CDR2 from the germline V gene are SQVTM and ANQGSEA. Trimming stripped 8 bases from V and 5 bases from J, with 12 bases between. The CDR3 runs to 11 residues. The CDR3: CSTEGGETQYF. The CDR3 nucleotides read TGCAGCACCGAGGGGGGGGAGACCCAGTACTTC. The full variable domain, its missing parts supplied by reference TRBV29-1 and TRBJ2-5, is SAVISQKPSRDICQRGTSLTIQCQVDSQVTMMFWYRQQPGQSLTLIATANQGSEATYESGFVIDKFPISRPNLTFSTLTVSNMSPEDSSIYLCSTEGGETQYFGPGTRLLVL.

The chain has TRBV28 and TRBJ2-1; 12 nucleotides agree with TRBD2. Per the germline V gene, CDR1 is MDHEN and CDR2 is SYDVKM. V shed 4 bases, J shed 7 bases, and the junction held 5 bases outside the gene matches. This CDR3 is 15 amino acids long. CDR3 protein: CASSSGLAGKNEQFF. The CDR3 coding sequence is TGTGCCAGCAGTTCCGGACTAGCGGGAAAAAATGAGCAGTTCTTC.

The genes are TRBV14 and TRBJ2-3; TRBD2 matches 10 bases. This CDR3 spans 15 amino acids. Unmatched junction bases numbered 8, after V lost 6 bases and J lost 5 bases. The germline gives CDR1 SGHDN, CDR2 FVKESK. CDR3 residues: CASRPSGSGGDTQYF. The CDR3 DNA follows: TGTGCCAGCAGGCCTAGCGGGAGTGGGGGAGATACGCAGTATTTT. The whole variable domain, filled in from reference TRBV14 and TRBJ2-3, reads EAGVTQFPSHSVIEKGQTVTLRCDPISGHDNLYWYRRVMGKEIKFLLHFVKESKQDESGMPNNRFLAERTGGTYSTLKVQPAELEDSGVYFCASRPSGSGGDTQYFGPGTRLTVL.